This TCR beta chain was sequenced for a study of spatial heterogeneity in lung cancer. Study details: Each time, sequencing found more beta-chain sequences than alpha-chain sequences. From matched bulk RNA-seq came a T cell module score, which showed a strong correlation with TCR transcript counts in tumor regions. Whole-study findings and limits: Tumor mutation counts were tracked by expanded intratumoral alpha and beta TCR counts.

TCRdb independently ran MiXCR on the 5' RACE reads; one entry per CDR3 protein. The table includes a few thousand distinct CDR3 sequences, under 7.5% detected once. Time point here: sample taken at primary tumor resection. Sequencing of whole RNA from tumor, nontumor lung or frozen PBMC involved no sorting. A remark on this clonotype: What it binds is not known.

The sequence was obtained from a male donor with early-stage non-small cell lung cancer. The starting material was lung tumor tissue, obtained at surgery.

The CDR3 nucleotides are TGCAGTGCTTCTCTAGCGGGGGGAGAGGAGACCCAGTACTTC. Translated, it gives CSASLAGGEETQYF. J is TRBJ2-5 and V is TRBV20-1; 11 positions match TRBD2. CDR3 length equals 14 residues. Germline V CDR1 and CDR2: DFQATT, SNEGSKA (reference sequence). The ends lost 5 bases at V and 5 bases at J; junction bases unmatched: 7.